The 11 T cell receptor beta chains below were found in one sample sequenced in a study of cytomegalovirus exposure and HLA in healthy donors. PCR amplification relied on 60 Vbeta primers (plus 13 Jbeta primers). Sequencing used immunoSEQ multiplex PCR; TCRdb keeps in-frame clones, though not all of them. This table holds approximately 160,000 clones, roughly four fifths found once. Sequences were obtained from PBMCs. The receptors were sampled from a girl aged 2 to 10 in good health and CMV-seropositive.

This chain uses TRBV5-1 with TRBJ2-7; possibly TRBD2 for D (5 bases). Germline V gene sequence: CDR1 SGHRS, CDR2 YFSETQ. V gave up 4 bases and J gave up 7 bases, with 18 bases separating them. The CDR3 spans 14 residues. CDR3 amino acids: CASSRVGLSEEQYF. CDR3 DNA sequence: TGCGCCAGCAGCCGCGTCGGACTTTCCGAGGAGCAGTACTTC.

The rearrangement links TRBV7-6 to TRBJ2-7; 10 nucleotides align to TRBD1. Germline assignment: CDR1 SGHVS and CDR2 FNYEAQ. The CDR3 covers 13 residues. Germline trimming cut 7 bases from V and 6 bases from J; bases unmatched to any gene: 6. CDR3 sequence: CASKGTGDGEQYF. DNA for the CDR3: TGTGCCAGCAAGGGGACAGGGGACGGCGAGCAGTACTTC.

CDR3 bases: TGTGCCAGCAGTTTGGGGGACAGTCAGCCCCAGCATTTT. This codes for CASSLGDSQPQHF. The chain recombines TRBV28 with TRBJ1-5; 7 nucleotides agree with TRBD1. The CDR3 consists of 13 residues. The V and J ends lost 3 bases and 6 bases, in that order; junction bases with no gene match: 2. Germline CDR1 MDHEN, CDR2 SYDVKM.

The chain couples TRBV27 to TRBJ1-6, with no clear D. Trimming pared 0 bases from V and 4 bases from J, leaving 7 bases between. The CDR3 extends over 15 amino acids. Per germline, CDR1 MNHEY and CDR2 SMNVEV (reference sequence). CDR3 sequence: CASSLSNGYNSPLHF. The CDR3 bases are TGTGCCAGCAGTTTATCCAACGGGTATAATTCACCCCTCCACTTT.

The J gene is TRBJ2-5, the V gene TRBV30; 10 bases are shared with TRBD2. The J segment lost 5 bases and the V segment lost 4 bases, leaving 10 bases of the junction unmatched. There are 15 residues in the CDR3. Looked up from germline, CDR1 is GTSNPN and CDR2 is SVGIG (reference sequence). CDR3 residues: CAWNRLAGVSETQYF. The CDR3 DNA sequence: TGTGCCTGGAACCGGCTAGCGGGAGTTAGTGAGACCCAGTACTTC.

This chain connects TRBV4-1 to TRBJ2-7; D call uncertain. The V gene's germline CDR1 is MGHRA and CDR2 YSYEKL. CDR3 size: 16 residues. V lost 2 bases, J lost 7 bases, and 21 bases lay in between. CDR3 sequence (DNA): TGCGCCAGCAGCCAAACACGGTCGCCGTGGTCGCGGGAGCAGTACTTC. It codes for CASSQTRSPWSREQYF.

The chain joins TRBV5-6 to TRBJ1-4, with 9 positions matching TRBD1. The CDR3 has 13 amino acids. V was clipped by 7 bases and J by 9 bases; unmatched bases: 7. CDR1 and CDR2 from the germline V gene are SGHDT and YYEEEE. CDR3 loop: CASSDRGIKKLFF. Here the CDR3 DNA reads TGTGCCAGCTCGGACAGGGGAATTAAAAAACTGTTTTTT.

The chain couples TRBV7-9 to TRBJ1-5, with unresolved D. Per the germline V gene, CDR1 is SEHNR and CDR2 is FQNEAQ (reference sequence). V lost 5 bases to trimming and J lost 12 bases, with 14 bases between them. The CDR3 length is 12 residues. In nucleotides, the CDR3 is TGTGCCAGCAGCGCCGACAAAGGACTCCAGCATTTT. Protein: CASSADKGLQHF.

The V call is TRBV7-2, the J call TRBJ2-5; TRBD2 aligns across 8 bases. This CDR3 region has 16 residues. Unmatched junction bases numbered 18, after V lost 6 bases and J lost 9 bases. Germline V gives CDR1 SGHTA, CDR2 FQGNSA. CDR3 nucleotides: TGTGCCAGCAGGACCGGAGGAGCGGGAGCCCCGGGGGCCCAGTACTTC. Its protein is CASRTGGAGAPGAQYF.

This clone was recorded once. The chain employs TRBV5-4 and TRBJ2-3; TRBD1 might be the D (5 bases). Trimming removed 4 bases at V and 0 bases at J, with 9 bases between. CDR1 and CDR2 from the germline V gene are SGHNT and YYREEE (reference sequence). The CDR3 has 14 amino acids. CDR3 in amino acids: CASSPTVSTDTQYF. Here the CDR3 DNA reads TGTGCCAGCAGCCCGACAGTAAGCACAGATACGCAGTATTTT.

The chain joins TRBV30 to TRBJ2-3; 7 positions agree with TRBD1. Germline CDR1 and CDR2: GTSNPN and SVGIG (reference sequence). Trimming took 5 bases from V and 2 from J; bases not matched to a gene: 13. CDR3 size: 16 residues. In DNA, the CDR3 is TGTGCCTGGGGAACGGGGACAGAACGAGCCACAGATACGCAGTATTTT. Amino acids: CAWGTGTERATDTQYF.